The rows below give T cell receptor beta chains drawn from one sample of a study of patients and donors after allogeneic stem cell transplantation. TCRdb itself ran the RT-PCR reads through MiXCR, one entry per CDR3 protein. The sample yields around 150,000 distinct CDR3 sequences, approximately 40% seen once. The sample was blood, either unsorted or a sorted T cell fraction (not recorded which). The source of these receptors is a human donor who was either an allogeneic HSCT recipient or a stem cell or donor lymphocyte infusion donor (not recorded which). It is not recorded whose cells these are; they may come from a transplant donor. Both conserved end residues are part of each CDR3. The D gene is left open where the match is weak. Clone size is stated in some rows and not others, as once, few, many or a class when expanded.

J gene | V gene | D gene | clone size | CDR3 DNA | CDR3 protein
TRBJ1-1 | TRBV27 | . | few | TGTGCCAGCGGTTGGGGGGCAGGGGAAGGGACTGAAGCTTTCTTT | CASGWGAGEGTEAFF
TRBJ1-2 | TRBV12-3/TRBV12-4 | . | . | TGTGCCAGCAGTCCCCCGACAAGGTTCTATGGCTACACCTTC | CASSPPTRFYGYTF
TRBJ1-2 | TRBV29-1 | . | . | TGCAGCGCTCTGAGTGATTTAGGCTATGGCTACACCTTC | CSALSDLGYGYTF
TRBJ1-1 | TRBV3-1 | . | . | TGTGCCAGCAGCCAAGCAGGGTATTACGAAGCTTTCTTT | CASSQAGYYEAFF
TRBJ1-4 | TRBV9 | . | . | TGTGCCAGCAGCCCAACACAAGGCAAACTGTTTTTT | CASSPTQGKLFF
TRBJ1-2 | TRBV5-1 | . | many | TGCGCCAGCAGCGATACGGGACTACCGGTGGTGGGCTACACCTTC | CASSDTGLPVVGYTF
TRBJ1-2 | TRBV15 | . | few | TGTGCCACCAGCACCCTGGAAGGGGGGGCGAACTATGGCTACACCTTC | CATSTLEGGANYGYTF
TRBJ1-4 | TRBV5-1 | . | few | TGCGCCAGCAGCTTGCTGGGGGGGAGCGACGAAAAACTGTTTTTT | CASSLLGGSDEKLFF
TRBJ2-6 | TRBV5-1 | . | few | TGCGCCAGCAACGAGGGCTCTGGGGCCAACGTCCTGACTTTC | CASNEGSGANVLTF
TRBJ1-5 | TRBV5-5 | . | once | TGTGCCAGCAGCTCGAGGGACCGCGAACCCTATAGCAATCAGCCCCAGCATTTT | CASSSRDREPYSNQPQHF
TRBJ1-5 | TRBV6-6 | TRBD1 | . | TGTGCCAGCAGTCCCCCACACCCTCTCGAGGGGGCTGGGCAGCCCCAGCATTTT | CASSPPHPLEGAGQPQHF
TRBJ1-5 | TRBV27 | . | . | TGTGCCAGCAGTTTAGCTCTCGGTAGCAATCAGCCCCAGCATTTT | CASSLALGSNQPQHF
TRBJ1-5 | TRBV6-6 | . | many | TGTGCCAGCAGCTCCGGACATCTCGGAGGCAATCAGCCCCAGCATTTT | CASSSGHLGGNQPQHF
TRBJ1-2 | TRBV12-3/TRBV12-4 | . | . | TGTGCCAGCAGCCCCCGAGCGGCTAGCTATGGCTACACCTTC | CASSPRAASYGYTF
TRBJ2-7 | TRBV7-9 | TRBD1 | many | TGTGCCAGCAGCTTAGCTGGGGCAGGGGGCTACGAGCAGTACTTC | CASSLAGAGGYEQYF
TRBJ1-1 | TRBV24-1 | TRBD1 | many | TGTGCCACCAGTGATTTGGCAGGGGGCGCGGGGAACACTGAAGCTTTCTTT | CATSDLAGGAGNTEAFF
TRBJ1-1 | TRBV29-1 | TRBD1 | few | TGCAGCGCTTTGACAGGGGGGGACACTGAAGCTTTCTTT | CSALTGGDTEAFF
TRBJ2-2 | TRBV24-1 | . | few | TGTGCCACCAGTGAGCCTCATCGCACCGGGGAGCTGTTTTTT | CATSEPHRTGELFF
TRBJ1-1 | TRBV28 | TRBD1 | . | TGTGCCAGCACCGAAACAGGGGTCACTGAAGCTTTCTTT | CASTETGVTEAFF
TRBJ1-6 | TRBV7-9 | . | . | TGTGCCAGCAGCTTAGCCCTGGACAGTTCCTCACCCCTCCACTTT | CASSLALDSSSPLHF
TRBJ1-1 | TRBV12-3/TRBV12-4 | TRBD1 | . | TGTGCCAGCAGGACAGGGGGCTACACTGAAGCTTTCTTT | CASRTGGYTEAFF
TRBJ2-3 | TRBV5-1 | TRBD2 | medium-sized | TGCGCCAGCAGCTTGGGACTAGCGGGGGGGCGCAGCACAGATACGCAGTATTTT | CASSLGLAGGRSTDTQYF
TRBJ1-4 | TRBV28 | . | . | TGTGCCAGCAGCCCGGCCGGGACAACTAATGAAAAACTGTTTTTT | CASSPAGTTNEKLFF
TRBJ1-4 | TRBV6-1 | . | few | TGTGCCAGCGGACCCCGTCGGGAAAAACTGTTTTTT | CASGPRREKLFF
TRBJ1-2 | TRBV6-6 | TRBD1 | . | TGTGCCAGCAAGGGGCGCGGACAGGTCCTTGCCAGTGGCTACACCTTC | CASKGRGQVLASGYTF
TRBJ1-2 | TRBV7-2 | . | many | TGTGCCAGCCACAAGGGGGGTTACGGCTACACCTTC | CASHKGGYGYTF
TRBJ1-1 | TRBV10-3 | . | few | TGTGCCATCAGTTCTGAAGTCGGCACTGAAGCTTTCTTT | CAISSEVGTEAFF
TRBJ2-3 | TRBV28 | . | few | TGTGCCAGCAGTTTATCCGTCGGGACGGGCGATTCCACAGATACGCAGTATTTT | CASSLSVGTGDSTDTQYF
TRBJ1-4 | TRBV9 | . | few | TGTGCCAGCAGCGTAGCGGATGAAAAACTGTTTTTT | CASSVADEKLFF
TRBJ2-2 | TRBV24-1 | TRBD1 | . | TGTGCCACCAGTGATTTTCGACAGGGGAACGCCGGGGAGCTGTTTTTT | CATSDFRQGNAGELFF
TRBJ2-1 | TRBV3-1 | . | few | TGTGCCAGCAGCCAGGCAGAGAATGAGCAGTTCTTC | CASSQAENEQFF
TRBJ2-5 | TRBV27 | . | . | TGTGCCAGCACCGCACTGGGGACCCAGTACTTC | CASTALGTQYF
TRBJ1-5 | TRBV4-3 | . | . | TGCGCCAGCAGCCAAGATACGGGAGTTCAGCCCCAGCATTTT | CASSQDTGVQPQHF
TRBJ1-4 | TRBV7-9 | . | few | TGTGCCAGCAGCCAAAGTGAAAAACTGTTTTTT | CASSQSEKLFF
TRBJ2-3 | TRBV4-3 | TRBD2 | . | TGCGCCAGCAGCTCACGGGGGGGCCAAGATACGCAGTATTTT | CASSSRGGQDTQYF
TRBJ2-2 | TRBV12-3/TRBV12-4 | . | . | TGTGCCAGCAGTTTAAGGCAGAACACCGGGGAGCTGTTTTTT | CASSLRQNTGELFF
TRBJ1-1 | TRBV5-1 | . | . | TGCGCCAGCAGCCCCGATGGGGAGAACACTGAAGCTTTCTTT | CASSPDGENTEAFF
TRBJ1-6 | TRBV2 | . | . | TGTGCCAGCAGGACCCGGGGCAGGGTCGTGTATGATTCACCCCTCCACTTT | CASRTRGRVVYDSPLHF
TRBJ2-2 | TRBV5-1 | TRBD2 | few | TGCGCCAGCAGCTTGGCCGGGACTACGAACACCGGGGAGCTGTTTTTT | CASSLAGTTNTGELFF
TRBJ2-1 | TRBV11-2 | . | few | TGTGCCAGCAGCTTGATCAAGAGAAGGGGAGTGAATCCCAATGAGCAGTTCTTC | CASSLIKRRGVNPNEQFF
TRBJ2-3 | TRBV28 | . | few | TGTGCCAGCAGTATGAAAGATACGCAGTATTTT | CASSMKDTQYF
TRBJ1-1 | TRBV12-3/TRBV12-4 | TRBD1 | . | TGTGCCAGCAGTACCAGGACAGGGACTACTGAAGCTTTCTTT | CASSTRTGTTEAFF
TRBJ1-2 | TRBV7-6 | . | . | TGTGCCAGCAGCGCAGCACAGGGCCCCGACTATGGCTACACCTTC | CASSAAQGPDYGYTF
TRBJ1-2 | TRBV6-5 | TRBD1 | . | TGTGCCAGCAGTTCCACAGGGCAACAGGGGGTGGCCTACTATGGCTACACCTTC | CASSSTGQQGVAYYGYTF
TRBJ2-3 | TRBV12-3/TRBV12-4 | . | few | TGTGCCAGCAGTTTTTCTAGCACAGATACGCAGTATTTT | CASSFSSTDTQYF
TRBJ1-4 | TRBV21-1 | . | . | TGTGCCAGCAGCAAAAGAAAATGGGGAGCCGACCACACAACTAATGAAAAACTGTTTTTT | CASSKRKWGADHTTNEKLFF
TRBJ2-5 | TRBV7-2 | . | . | TGTGCCAGCAGCCCTAAAAACCTCAGGGAAGACAGGGAGACCCAGTACTTC | CASSPKNLREDRETQYF
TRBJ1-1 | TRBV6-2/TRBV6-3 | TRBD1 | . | TGTGCCAGCAGAAACGGGGGACAGGCGACTGAAGCTTTCTTT | CASRNGGQATEAFF
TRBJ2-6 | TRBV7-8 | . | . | TGTGCCAGCAGCTTTACGTCTGGGGCCAACGTCCTGACTTTC | CASSFTSGANVLTF
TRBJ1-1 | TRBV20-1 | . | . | TGCAGTGCTAGAGATCCGGGGGCTGTCACTGAAGCTTTCTTT | CSARDPGAVTEAFF
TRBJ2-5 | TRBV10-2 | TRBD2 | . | TGCGCCAGCAGCCAAGCGGGGGGCCGGGAGACCCAGTACTTC | CASSQAGGRETQYF